The T cell receptor (beta chain) described here comes from a study of T-cell memory formation after mild COVID-19. A remark on this clonotype: No antigen is known for it.

TCRdb re-analysed the 5' RACE reads in MiXCR, keeping a single row per CDR3 protein. The repertoire consists of more than 350,000 distinct CDR3 sequences, with approximately 15% occurring once and the leading ten covering 20% to 25%. Study-level points and caveats: Mainly CM and EM harbored the contracting CD4+ clones; mainly EMRA harbored the CD8+ ones. Within pre-infection memory, some responding clones were found, suggesting cross-reactive memory joined.

Trimming shortened V by 2 bases and J by 3 bases, and 11 bases separated the two germline ends. The CDR3 is 14 amino acids. Germline V gives CDR1 SGDLS, CDR2 YYNGEE. The sequenced material came from PBMCs or a T cell subset sorted from them (not recorded which). This chain connects TRBV9 to TRBJ1-1, with unresolved D. This clonotype was obtained from a man younger than 35 who had mild COVID-19 (a few samples of this study predate the infection). Cell type and time point are not known. The CDR3 DNA reads as TGTGCCAGCAGCGTGGACCCCGGGGACACTGAAGCTTTCTTT. Encoded protein: CASSVDPGDTEAFF.